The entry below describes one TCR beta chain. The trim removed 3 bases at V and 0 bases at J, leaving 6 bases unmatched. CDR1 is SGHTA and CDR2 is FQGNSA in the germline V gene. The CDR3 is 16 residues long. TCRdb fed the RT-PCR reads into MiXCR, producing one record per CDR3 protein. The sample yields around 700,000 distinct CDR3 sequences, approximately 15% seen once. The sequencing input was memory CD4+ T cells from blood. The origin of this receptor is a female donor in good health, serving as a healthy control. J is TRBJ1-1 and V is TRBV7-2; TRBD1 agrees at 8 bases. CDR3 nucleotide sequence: TGTGCCAGCAGCTTGGACAGGGTAGTCATGAACACTGAAGCTTTCTTT. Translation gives CASSLDRVVMNTEAFF.